Presented here are 24 T cell receptor beta chains from one specimen sequenced in a study of cytomegalovirus exposure and HLA in healthy donors. The PCR employed 60 Vbeta primers together with 13 Jbeta primers. Only in-frame clones appear in the TCRdb table, and some are missing; sequencing was by immunoSEQ multiplex PCR. The sample lists about 210,000 clones; more than 75% were seen once. Sequenced input: PBMCs. The receptor set was obtained from a middle-aged man in good health and CMV-seropositive.

This chain joins TRBV7-8 and TRBJ1-2; weak D call: TRBD1 (6 bases). Germline CDR1 reads SGHVS; CDR2 reads FQNEAQ. Trimming removed 5 bases from V and 8 bases from J, with 12 bases in between. CDR3 length equals 12 residues. The CDR3 nucleotides are TGTGCCAGCAGCCTAACAGGGACCGGCTACACCTTC. Translated: CASSLTGTGYTF.

The chain uses TRBV6-5 and TRBJ2-5; no clear D gene. The ends were cut back, 2 bases at V and 1 base at J, with 5 bases in the middle. The length of the CDR3 is 13 residues. CDR1 is MNHEY and CDR2 is SVGAGI in the germline V gene. The CDR3 nucleotides are TGTGCCAGCAGTTACGGCTTCCAAGAGACCCAGTACTTC. It yields the protein CASSYGFQETQYF.

The chain carries TRBV19 and TRBJ2-3; 9 bases fit TRBD2. Germline trimming cut 4 bases from V and 4 bases from J; bases unmatched to any gene: 9. The CDR3 has 16 residues. CDR1 is LNHDA and CDR2 is SQIVND in the germline V gene (reference sequence). CDR3 residues: CASSRGTSSGADTQYF. The DNA of the CDR3 is TGTGCCAGTAGTAGAGGGACTAGCTCAGGAGCAGATACGCAGTATTTT.

The chain employs TRBV10-3 and TRBJ2-3, with TRBD1 matching 7 bases. Trimming at V came to 1 base and at J to 6 bases, leaving 10 bases not matched to a gene. The CDR3 is 16 residues long. Germline CDR1 reads ENHRY; CDR2 reads SYGVKD. As DNA, the CDR3 is TGTGCCATCAGTGAGTATACAGGGGCGGAGTTGGATACGCAGTATTTT. The encoded protein is CAISEYTGAELDTQYF.

This chain joins TRBV28 and TRBJ1-3; D perhaps matches TRBD1 (5 bases). CDR3 length equals 15 residues. The V end lost 2 bases, the J end lost 2 bases, and 10 bases lay between the germline ends. The germline gives CDR1 MDHEN, CDR2 SYDVKM. CDR3 residues: CASSLGGSTGNTIYF. The DNA of the CDR3 is TGTGCCAGCAGTTTAGGGGGGAGCACTGGAAACACCATATATTTT.

The rearrangement uses TRBV7-3 and TRBJ2-5; TRBD1 matches at 9 bases. The V gene's germline CDR1 is SGHTA and CDR2 FQGTGA. The CDR3 is 15 amino acids. The V gene end was trimmed by 3 bases and the J gene end by 5 bases; junction bases not matched to a gene: 7. CDR3 in DNA: TGTGCCAGCAGCTTGCGGACAGGGGTGCGGGAGACCCAGTACTTC. Encoded protein: CASSLRTGVRETQYF. Combining the CDR3 with reference TRBV7-3 and TRBJ2-5 gives the whole variable domain GAGVSQTPSNKVTEKGKYVELRCDPISGHTALYWYRQSLGQGPEFLIYFQGTGAADDSGLPNDRFFAVRPEGSVSTLKIQRTERGDSAVYLCASSLRTGVRETQYFGPGTRLLVL.

This sequence joins TRBV29-1 and TRBJ2-5; the D is unclear. V lost 3 bases and J lost 5, with 4 bases in between. This CDR3 comprises 10 residues. From germline, CDR1 is SQVTM and CDR2 ANQGSEA. CDR3 DNA: TGCAGCGTTGATTCGGAGACCCAGTACTTC. Amino acid sequence: CSVDSETQYF.

The rearrangement links TRBV28 to TRBJ2-1, with 7 positions matching TRBD1. The CDR3 is made up of 16 amino acids. CDR1 is MDHEN and CDR2 is SYDVKM in the germline V gene. J gave up 1 base and V 6 bases, and 9 bases lay outside the gene matches. In DNA form, the CDR3 reads TGTGCCAGCAGACCCTTGACAGGGTTTTCCTACAATGAGCAGTTCTTC. This sequence encodes CASRPLTGFSYNEQFF.

This clone was counted a few times. V usage is TRBV4-2 and J usage is TRBJ1-5; 7 bases fit TRBD1. Germline V gives CDR1 LGHNA, CDR2 YNFKEQ. The J segment lost 5 bases and the V segment lost 0 bases, leaving 4 bases of the junction unmatched. This CDR3 comprises 15 residues. The CDR3 coding sequence is TGTGCCAGCAGCCAAGATGGACAGGAGGATCAGCCCCAGCATTTT. This sequence encodes CASSQDGQEDQPQHF.

This clone came up a few times. The chain employs TRBV5-4 and TRBJ2-5; the match to TRBD2 covers 10 bases. Per germline, CDR1 SGHNT and CDR2 YYREEE (reference sequence). CDR3 length: 15 amino acids. Trimming cost V 4 bases and J 1 base; bases outside gene matches: 4. CDR3 sequence reads: CASSRWTSGQETQYF. CDR3 DNA sequence: TGTGCCAGCAGCCGATGGACTAGCGGCCAAGAGACCCAGTACTTC.

The rearrangement uses TRBV6-4 and TRBJ1-4; 8 nucleotides align to TRBD1. J lost 8 bases, V lost 2 bases, and 10 bases had no gene match. This CDR3 contains 16 residues. Looked up from germline, CDR1 is MRHNA and CDR2 is SNTAGT. CDR3 amino acids: CASSDGTGPPVEKLFF. In DNA, the CDR3 is TGTGCCAGCAGTGACGGGACAGGACCTCCGGTGGAAAAACTGTTTTTT.

The genes are TRBV4-3 and TRBJ2-7; 10 nucleotides match TRBD1. J gave up 7 bases and V 8 bases, and 11 bases lay outside the gene matches. Germline values: CDR1 LGHNA, CDR2 YSLEER. The CDR3 spans 14 residues. CDR3 in amino acids: CASSPGTGVGEQYF. The CDR3 nucleotides are TGCGCCAGCTCTCCCGGGACAGGGGTAGGAGAGCAGTACTTC.

This chain connects TRBV4-1 to TRBJ2-1, with no clear D. Trimming pared 2 bases from V and 0 bases from J, leaving 14 bases between. CDR3 length equals 17 residues. Germline CDR1 and CDR2: MGHRA and YSYEKL. The CDR3 DNA sequence: TGCGCCAGCAGCCAACCTACCACCCCGAGCTCCTACAATGAGCAGTTCTTC. Its protein product is CASSQPTTPSSYNEQFF.

The chain carries TRBV10-3 and TRBJ2-3; 9 bases map to TRBD1. The V and J ends lost 5 bases and 4 bases, in that order; junction bases with no gene match: 7. Looked up from germline, CDR1 is ENHRY and CDR2 is SYGVKD. The CDR3 is 15 residues long. This CDR3 is CAISPGQGVADTQYF. The CDR3 DNA reads as TGTGCCATCAGTCCGGGACAGGGTGTAGCAGATACGCAGTATTTT.

In DNA, the CDR3 is TGTGCCAGCACTCTACAGGGGGCAAACTATGGCTACACCTTC. Amino acid sequence: CASTLQGANYGYTF. The gene calls are TRBV2 and TRBJ1-2; 9 bases fit TRBD1. This CDR3 comprises 14 residues. Germline V gene sequence: CDR1 SNHLY, CDR2 FYNNEI. J was trimmed by 2 bases and V by 7 bases; bases with no gene match: 5. The full variable domain, in which reference TRBV2 and TRBJ1-2 provide the parts outside the CDR3, is EPEVTQTPSHQVTQMGQEVILRCVPISNHLYFYWYRQILGQKVEFLVSFYNNEISEKSEIFDDQFSVERPDGSNFTLKIRSTKLEDSAMYFCASTLQGANYGYTFGSGTRLTVV.

The chain carries TRBV19 and TRBJ1-1; 10 bases agree with TRBD1. V trimming: 8 bases; J trimming: 4 bases; junction bases outside the gene matches: 13. Germline assignment: CDR1 LNHDA and CDR2 SQIVND (reference sequence). The CDR3 contains 16 residues. Here the CDR3 reads CASGGTGVVRFTEAFF. CDR3 coding DNA: TGTGCCAGTGGGGGGACAGGGGTTGTGAGATTCACTGAAGCTTTCTTT.

The V and J genes are TRBV18 and TRBJ1-5, with 12 bases identical to TRBD1. Germline V CDR1 and CDR2: KGHSH, LQKENI. The CDR3 is 19 residues long. With 1 base clipped from V and 0 bases from J, the junction kept 7 bases outside the gene matches. The CDR3, as DNA: TGTGCCAGCTCACCACAAGGGACAGGGGGCAGGAATAGCAATCAGCCCCAGCATTTT. It encodes CASSPQGTGGRNSNQPQHF.

J is TRBJ1-6 and V is TRBV7-9; TRBD1 matches 9 bases. V was pared by 5 bases and J by 8 bases, with 7 bases of the junction left unmatched. This CDR3 contains 15 residues. Germline V gene lookup returns CDR1 SEHNR and CDR2 FQNEAQ (reference sequence). CDR3 sequence reads: CASSQPGQGDSPLHF. CDR3 bases: TGTGCCAGCAGCCAACCGGGACAGGGCGATTCACCCCTCCACTTT.

The genes are TRBV29-1 and TRBJ2-5; no definite D call. Gene TRBJ2-7 matches the end of the DNA better, so the J call may be wrong. In germline, CDR1 is SQVTM, CDR2 ANQGSEA. The length of the CDR3 is 12 residues. CDR3 region: CSVEGRRYEQYF. Here the CDR3 DNA reads TGCAGCGTTGAAGGGAGACGCTACGAGCAGTACTTC.

V usage is TRBV6-1 and J usage is TRBJ2-7; possibly TRBD2 for D (5 bases). CDR3 length: 14 amino acids. The V end was cut by 8 bases, the J end by 0 bases, with 14 bases between. Germline assignment: CDR1 MNHNS and CDR2 SASEGT. In DNA, the CDR3 is TGTGCCAGCGCTAGAGAGGGTATCTCCTACGAGCAGTACTTC. Protein product: CASAREGISYEQYF.

The chain carries TRBV27 and TRBJ2-7; no definite D call. The CDR3 totals 14 residues. Germline lookup yields CDR1 MNHEY and CDR2 SMNVEV (reference sequence). The V end was cut by 3 bases, the J end by 3 bases, with 12 bases between. The CDR3 sequence: CASSLAGQDYEQYF. The CDR3 DNA reads TGTGCCAGCAGTTTGGCAGGCCAGGACTACGAGCAGTACTTC.

The chain employs TRBV6-1 and TRBJ2-5; TRBD2 might be the D (7 bases). This CDR3 is built from 15 residues. Germline CDR1 is MNHNS and CDR2 is SASEGT. Trimming left V 4 bases short and J 5 bases short, with 17 bases between. The CDR3 protein is CASSVRGGTGETQYF. The CDR3 DNA reads as TGTGCCAGCAGTGTTAGGGGGGGGACCGGGGAGACCCAGTACTTC.

J is TRBJ2-1 and V is TRBV7-2, with 10 positions matching TRBD1. The V and J ends lost 5 bases and 7 bases, in that order; junction bases with no gene match: 5. The CDR3 sequence is 14 residues long. Germline lookup yields CDR1 SGHTA and CDR2 FQGNSA. As DNA, the CDR3 is TGTGCCAGCAGCCGGACAGGGGGTAGTAATGAGCAGTTCTTC. It translates to CASSRTGGSNEQFF.

This clone occurred once. V and J are TRBV19 and TRBJ2-2; 11 bases are a match to TRBD2. Germline V gene data show CDR1 as LNHDA and CDR2 as SQIVND (reference sequence). After removal of 3 bases from V and 6 bases from J, the junction contained 3 bases not matched to a gene. The CDR3 spans 15 residues. The CDR3 loop is CASSMGSGRAGELFF. In nucleotides, the CDR3 is TGTGCCAGTAGTATGGGTAGCGGGAGGGCCGGGGAGCTGTTTTTT.